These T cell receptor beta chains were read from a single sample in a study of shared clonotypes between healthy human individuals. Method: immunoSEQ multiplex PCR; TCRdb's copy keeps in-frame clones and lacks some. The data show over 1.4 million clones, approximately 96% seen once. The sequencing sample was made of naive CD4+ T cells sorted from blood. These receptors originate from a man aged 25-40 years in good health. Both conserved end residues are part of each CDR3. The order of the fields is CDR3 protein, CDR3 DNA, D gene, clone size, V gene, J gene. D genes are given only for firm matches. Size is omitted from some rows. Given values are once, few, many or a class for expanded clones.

cdr3_aa: CASKEGLVTYEQYF
cdr3_nt: TGTGCCAGTAAAGAGGGCCTGGTCACCTACGAGCAGTACTTC
d_call: -
clone_size: -
v_call: TRBV6-1
j_call: TRBJ2-7

cdr3_aa: CASSPLWSPRAGYTF
cdr3_nt: TGCGCCAGCAGCCCCCTTTGGAGTCCCCGTGCTGGCTACACCTTC
d_call: -
clone_size: -
v_call: TRBV5-1
j_call: TRBJ1-2

cdr3_aa: CASNRDYGTGELFF
cdr3_nt: TGTGCCAGTAACAGGGATTATGGCACCGGGGAGCTGTTTTTT
d_call: -
clone_size: -
v_call: TRBV19
j_call: TRBJ2-2

cdr3_aa: CASSVVSGSSYNEQFF
cdr3_nt: TGTGCCAGCAGTGTGGTAAGCGGCAGCTCCTACAATGAGCAGTTCTTC
d_call: -
clone_size: -
v_call: TRBV25-1
j_call: TRBJ2-1

cdr3_aa: CTSSQDRGTGELFF
cdr3_nt: TGCACCAGCAGCCAAGATCGCGGGACCGGGGAGCTGTTTTTT
d_call: -
clone_size: once
v_call: TRBV1
j_call: TRBJ2-2

cdr3_aa: CASNPGTGARDEQYF
cdr3_nt: TGTGCCAGTAATCCTGGGACAGGGGCACGAGACGAGCAGTACTTC
d_call: TRBD1
clone_size: -
v_call: TRBV5-4
j_call: TRBJ2-7

cdr3_aa: CASSFQREPGELFF
cdr3_nt: TGTGCCAGCAGCTTTCAGCGGGAGCCCGGGGAGCTGTTTTTT
d_call: TRBD2
clone_size: -
v_call: TRBV7-8
j_call: TRBJ2-2

cdr3_aa: CASSSTGLAWNEQFF
cdr3_nt: TGTGCCAGCAGCTCAACAGGACTAGCTTGGAATGAGCAGTTCTTC
d_call: TRBD2
clone_size: -
v_call: TRBV11-2
j_call: TRBJ2-1

cdr3_aa: CASSRQGSTDTQYF
cdr3_nt: TGTGCCAGCAGCCGACAGGGGAGCACAGATACGCAGTATTTT
d_call: TRBD1
clone_size: -
v_call: TRBV9
j_call: TRBJ2-3

cdr3_aa: CASGAYNEQFF
cdr3_nt: TGTGCCAGCGGTGCCTACAATGAGCAGTTCTTC
d_call: -
clone_size: -
v_call: TRBV28
j_call: TRBJ2-1

cdr3_aa: CASSYWTGQETQYF
cdr3_nt: TGTGCCAGCAGTTACTGGACAGGGCAAGAGACCCAGTACTTC
d_call: TRBD1
clone_size: -
v_call: TRBV6-5
j_call: TRBJ2-5

cdr3_aa: CASKDRTSTDTQYF
cdr3_nt: TGTGCCAGCAAAGACAGGACCAGCACAGATACGCAGTATTTT
d_call: -
clone_size: -
v_call: TRBV7-6
j_call: TRBJ2-3

cdr3_aa: CSARGDEQYF
cdr3_nt: TGCAGTGCCCGCGGGGACGAGCAGTACTTC
d_call: -
clone_size: -
v_call: TRBV20-1
j_call: TRBJ2-7

cdr3_aa: CASRLGGRGTDTQYF
cdr3_nt: TGTGCCAGCAGACTTGGCGGCAGGGGCACAGATACGCAGTATTTT
d_call: -
clone_size: -
v_call: TRBV5-4
j_call: TRBJ2-3

cdr3_aa: CASLYPGTSGRAAYEQYF
cdr3_nt: TGTGCCTCTCTTTACCCTGGGACTAGCGGGAGGGCCGCATACGAGCAGTACTTC
d_call: TRBD2
clone_size: -
v_call: TRBV30
j_call: TRBJ2-7

cdr3_aa: CASSFSLGQNTEAFF
cdr3_nt: TGTGCCAGCAGCTTCTCATTGGGGCAGAACACTGAAGCTTTCTTT
d_call: -
clone_size: -
v_call: TRBV5-5
j_call: TRBJ1-1

cdr3_aa: CASSFFDRSTEAFF
cdr3_nt: TGTGCCAGCAGCTTTTTTGACAGGTCCACTGAAGCTTTCTTT
d_call: -
clone_size: -
v_call: TRBV5-6
j_call: TRBJ1-1

cdr3_aa: CASSPQAGVGELFF
cdr3_nt: TGTGCCAGCAGCCCCCAGGCGGGAGTGGGGGAGCTGTTTTTT
d_call: TRBD2
clone_size: -
v_call: TRBV7-3
j_call: TRBJ2-2

cdr3_aa: CANSFPDRTSSGNTIYF
cdr3_nt: TGTGCCAACAGCTTTCCGGACAGAACCTCCTCTGGAAACACCATATATTTT
d_call: -
clone_size: -
v_call: TRBV7-9
j_call: TRBJ1-3

cdr3_aa: CASSLVGEVYGYTF
cdr3_nt: TGCGCCAGCAGCTTGGTAGGGGAGGTTTATGGCTACACCTTC
d_call: -
clone_size: -
v_call: TRBV5-1
j_call: TRBJ1-2

cdr3_aa: CASSDRIGREGYNEQFF
cdr3_nt: TGCGCCAGCAGTGATAGGATCGGGCGGGAGGGCTACAATGAGCAGTTCTTC
d_call: TRBD2
clone_size: -
v_call: TRBV10-1
j_call: TRBJ2-1

cdr3_aa: CATSRAGTTANEQFF
cdr3_nt: TGTGCCACCAGCAGGGCCGGGACAACTGCCAATGAGCAGTTCTTC
d_call: -
clone_size: -
v_call: TRBV15
j_call: TRBJ2-1

cdr3_aa: CASTSLKTQYF
cdr3_nt: TGTGCCAGCACCTCTCTAAAGACCCAGTACTTC
d_call: -
clone_size: -
v_call: TRBV7-9
j_call: TRBJ2-5

cdr3_aa: CASSASPGTGGNTIYF
cdr3_nt: TGCGCCAGCAGCGCATCGCCCGGGACAGGAGGAAACACCATATATTTT
d_call: TRBD1
clone_size: -
v_call: TRBV5-1
j_call: TRBJ1-3

cdr3_aa: CASSTFWTDKNIQYF
cdr3_nt: TGTGCCAGCAGCACTTTCTGGACAGACAAAAACATTCAGTACTTC
d_call: -
clone_size: -
v_call: TRBV5-6
j_call: TRBJ2-4

cdr3_aa: CASRLHSGTDTQYF
cdr3_nt: TGTGCAAGTCGCTTACATTCAGGGACAGATACGCAGTATTTT
d_call: -
clone_size: -
v_call: TRBV12-2
j_call: TRBJ2-3

cdr3_aa: CASIIGPAGNQPQHF
cdr3_nt: TGTGCCAGCATAATCGGGCCGGCCGGAAATCAGCCCCAGCATTTT
d_call: -
clone_size: -
v_call: TRBV6-1
j_call: TRBJ1-5

cdr3_aa: CASSLREGSYEQYF
cdr3_nt: TGTGCCAGCAGCCTCAGGGAGGGATCGTACGAGCAGTACTTC
d_call: TRBD2
clone_size: -
v_call: TRBV7-8
j_call: TRBJ2-7

cdr3_aa: CASSFGTGGPYEQYF
cdr3_nt: TGCGCCAGCAGCTTCGGGACAGGGGGTCCCTACGAGCAGTACTTC
d_call: TRBD1
clone_size: -
v_call: TRBV5-1
j_call: TRBJ2-7

cdr3_aa: CASSLDPGANVLTF
cdr3_nt: TGTGCCAGCAGCCTTGACCCTGGGGCCAACGTCCTGACTTTC
d_call: -
clone_size: -
v_call: TRBV5-5
j_call: TRBJ2-6

cdr3_aa: CASSPIGTPAGAKNEQFF
cdr3_nt: TGTGCCAGCTCACCAATAGGCACTCCAGCGGGAGCAAAGAATGAGCAGTTCTTC
d_call: TRBD2
clone_size: once
v_call: TRBV18
j_call: TRBJ2-1

cdr3_aa: CASSPTTAYGYTF
cdr3_nt: TGTGCCAGCAGCCCAACCACGGCTTATGGCTACACCTTC
d_call: -
clone_size: -
v_call: TRBV6-5
j_call: TRBJ1-2

cdr3_aa: CASSFLHRLNTEAFF
cdr3_nt: TGTGCCAGCAGCTTTCTCCACAGGTTGAACACTGAAGCTTTCTTT
d_call: -
clone_size: -
v_call: TRBV7-2
j_call: TRBJ1-1

cdr3_aa: CASSPPGQGPYNEQFF
cdr3_nt: TGTGCCAGCTCACCACCGGGACAGGGACCCTACAATGAGCAGTTCTTC
d_call: TRBD1
clone_size: -
v_call: TRBV18
j_call: TRBJ2-1

cdr3_aa: CASRPSGLAGIEGNEQFF
cdr3_nt: TGTGCCAGCAGGCCCTCGGGACTAGCGGGAATTGAGGGAAATGAGCAGTTCTTC
d_call: TRBD2
clone_size: -
v_call: TRBV28
j_call: TRBJ2-1

cdr3_aa: CASSIRGRSGEQYF
cdr3_nt: TGTGCCAGTAGTATCCGGGGCAGGTCTGGCGAGCAGTACTTC
d_call: -
clone_size: -
v_call: TRBV19
j_call: TRBJ2-7

cdr3_aa: CASSPAGTGYTGELFF
cdr3_nt: TGTGCCAGCTCACCAGCCGGGACAGGGTACACCGGGGAGCTGTTTTTT
d_call: TRBD1
clone_size: -
v_call: TRBV18
j_call: TRBJ2-2

cdr3_aa: CASSYSILGARETQYF
cdr3_nt: TGTGCCAGCAGTTACTCGATATTGGGGGCCCGGGAGACCCAGTACTTC
d_call: -
clone_size: -
v_call: TRBV6-5
j_call: TRBJ2-5

cdr3_aa: CASSLGSGAGELFF
cdr3_nt: TGTGCCAGCAGCTTAGGGTCCGGGGCCGGGGAGCTGTTTTTT
d_call: -
clone_size: few
v_call: TRBV7-9
j_call: TRBJ2-2

cdr3_aa: CASSLDRGLRSYNEQFF
cdr3_nt: TGTGCCAGCAGCTTAGACAGGGGTCTTCGCTCCTACAATGAGCAGTTCTTC
d_call: -
clone_size: -
v_call: TRBV11-2
j_call: TRBJ2-1

cdr3_aa: CASTLYRDRGGMSSYEQYF
cdr3_nt: TGCGCCAGCACTCTCTACCGGGACAGGGGAGGCATGAGCTCCTACGAGCAGTACTTC
d_call: TRBD1
clone_size: -
v_call: TRBV5-1
j_call: TRBJ2-7

cdr3_aa: CATSSPRGGTYGQPQHF
cdr3_nt: TGTGCCACCAGCAGTCCCCGGGGGGGGACATATGGACAGCCCCAGCATTTT
d_call: -
clone_size: -
v_call: TRBV15
j_call: TRBJ1-5

cdr3_aa: CSAGTGGRDTQYF
cdr3_nt: TGCAGCGCCGGGACAGGAGGCAGGGATACGCAGTATTTT
d_call: TRBD1
clone_size: -
v_call: TRBV29-1
j_call: TRBJ2-3

cdr3_aa: CASSSLAGVVDTQYF
cdr3_nt: TGTGCCAGCAGCTCTCTAGCGGGAGTGGTCGATACGCAGTATTTT
d_call: TRBD2
clone_size: -
v_call: TRBV7-2
j_call: TRBJ2-3

cdr3_aa: CASSQEFGSSGANVLTF
cdr3_nt: TGCGCCAGCAGCCAGGAATTTGGGAGCTCTGGGGCCAACGTCCTGACTTTC
d_call: -
clone_size: -
v_call: TRBV4-3
j_call: TRBJ2-6

cdr3_aa: CASAVGGTETQYF
cdr3_nt: TGTGCCAGCGCGGTGGGGGGAACGGAGACCCAGTACTTC
d_call: -
clone_size: once
v_call: TRBV6-5
j_call: TRBJ2-5

cdr3_aa: CASSTRNRDSEYGYTF
cdr3_nt: TGTGCCAGCAGTACCCGAAACCGGGATTCTGAATATGGCTACACCTTC
d_call: -
clone_size: -
v_call: TRBV27
j_call: TRBJ1-2

cdr3_aa: CSVVVRLTTEAFF
cdr3_nt: TGCAGCGTTGTAGTCAGACTAACGACTGAAGCTTTCTTT
d_call: -
clone_size: -
v_call: TRBV29-1
j_call: TRBJ1-1

cdr3_aa: CASSLAETGANSGNTIYF
cdr3_nt: TGTGCCAGCAGCTTAGCCGAGACAGGGGCTAACTCTGGAAACACCATATATTTT
d_call: TRBD1
clone_size: once
v_call: TRBV7-2
j_call: TRBJ1-3

cdr3_aa: CASSISYTQYF
cdr3_nt: TGTGCCAGCAGTATATCCTATACGCAGTATTTT
d_call: -
clone_size: -
v_call: TRBV7-9
j_call: TRBJ2-3

cdr3_aa: CAWRRIAGDHEQFF
cdr3_nt: TGTGCCTGGAGGAGGATAGCGGGAGATCATGAGCAGTTCTTC
d_call: TRBD2
clone_size: -
v_call: TRBV30
j_call: TRBJ2-1

cdr3_aa: CASELAGGDTEAFF
cdr3_nt: TGTGCCAGCGAACTCGCGGGGGGCGACACTGAAGCTTTCTTT
d_call: -
clone_size: -
v_call: TRBV6-1
j_call: TRBJ1-1

cdr3_aa: CASSASGGHEQYF
cdr3_nt: TGCGCCAGCAGTGCTTCGGGGGGTCACGAGCAGTACTTC
d_call: TRBD2
clone_size: -
v_call: TRBV10-1
j_call: TRBJ2-7

cdr3_aa: CASSINRAGNQPQHF
cdr3_nt: TGTGCCAGTAGTATAAACAGGGCTGGTAATCAGCCCCAGCATTTT
d_call: -
clone_size: -
v_call: TRBV19
j_call: TRBJ1-5

cdr3_aa: CASCPALSYEQYF
cdr3_nt: TGTGCCAGTTGTCCGGCGCTCTCCTACGAGCAGTACTTC
d_call: -
clone_size: once
v_call: TRBV28
j_call: TRBJ2-7

cdr3_aa: CASSLTGGSNYGYTF
cdr3_nt: TGTGCCAGCAGTTTAACAGGGGGTTCTAACTATGGCTACACCTTC
d_call: TRBD1
clone_size: -
v_call: TRBV5-4
j_call: TRBJ1-2

cdr3_aa: CASSPEGTRLAKNIQYF
cdr3_nt: TGCGCCAGCAGCCCTGAGGGAACGAGATTAGCCAAAAACATTCAGTACTTC
d_call: -
clone_size: -
v_call: TRBV4-1
j_call: TRBJ2-4

cdr3_aa: CASSLLRGPSYEQYF
cdr3_nt: TGTGCCAGCAGCTTACTCAGGGGGCCCTCCTACGAGCAGTACTTC
d_call: TRBD1
clone_size: -
v_call: TRBV11-2
j_call: TRBJ2-7